The rows below give T cell receptor beta chains drawn from one sample of a study of Ad26.COV2.S vaccination and SARS-CoV-2 variants. Here immunoSEQ multiplex PCR was the method, and the copy in TCRdb shows in-frame clones only, minus some. The table includes 7,000 or so clones, 84% detected once. Sequencing was performed on peripheral blood, taken after recovery from COVID-19. These receptors originate from a human donor who had recovered from COVID-19. The CDR3 runs from the conserved cysteine through the conserved F or W. D genes are given only for firm matches. Some rows mark clone size as missing; the rest say once, few, many or name a class of expanded clone.

clone_size	v_call	d_call	j_call	cdr3_aa	cdr3_nt
NA	TRBV30	NA	TRBJ2-5	CAWSGEVAQYF	TGTGCCTGGAGTGGCGAGGTGGCCCAGTACTTC
once	TRBV19	TRBD1	TRBJ1-1	CASSDRGRVNTEAFF	TGTGCCAGTAGTGACAGGGGGCGGGTAAATACTGAAGCTTTCTTT
NA	TRBV9	TRBD2	TRBJ2-3	CASSILAGGSTDTQYF	TGTGCCAGCAGCATTCTAGCGGGGGGAAGCACAGATACGCAGTATTTT
NA	TRBV2	NA	TRBJ1-2	CASSDWDNGYTF	TGTGCCAGCAGTGATTGGGACAATGGCTACACCTTC
NA	TRBV29-1	NA	TRBJ2-3	CSVLGGAPDTQYF	TGCAGCGTTTTGGGGGGCGCGCCAGATACGCAGTATTTT
NA	TRBV7-2	NA	TRBJ1-4	CASSLEGLDEKLFF	TGTGCCAGCAGCTTAGAAGGGCTGGATGAAAAACTGTTTTTT
NA	TRBV7-2	TRBD1	TRBJ2-7	CASSLRQGDYEQYF	TGTGCCAGCAGCTTACGACAGGGAGACTACGAGCAGTACTTC
NA	TRBV5-6	NA	TRBJ2-7	CASSPSATYEQYF	TGTGCCAGCAGCCCCTCGGCTACTTACGAGCAGTACTTC
NA	TRBV6-4	NA	TRBJ1-5	CASSEGSNQPQHF	TGTGCCAGCAGTGAGGGGAGCAATCAGCCCCAGCATTTT
NA	TRBV5-1	NA	TRBJ2-7	CASSFAPRYEQYF	TGCGCCAGCAGCTTTGCCCCCCGATACGAGCAGTACTTC
NA	TRBV7-2	NA	TRBJ1-3	CASGTGSGNTIYF	TGTGCCAGCGGTACAGGCTCTGGAAACACCATATATTTT
NA	TRBV6-2/TRBV6-3	NA	TRBJ2-7	CASSYSQGPYEQYF	TGTGCCAGCAGTTACAGTCAGGGACCTTACGAGCAGTACTTC
NA	TRBV9	NA	TRBJ1-5	CASSPDSSVQAQHF	TGTGCCAGCAGTCCAGATAGTTCGGTGCAGGCCCAGCATTTT
NA	TRBV5-8	TRBD2	TRBJ2-2	CASSLNSGLAGVRAGELFF	TGTGCCAGCAGCTTGAATTCAGGACTAGCGGGCGTCAGGGCCGGGGAGCTGTTTTTT
NA	TRBV6-5	TRBD2	TRBJ2-1	CASNPGLAGVYEQFF	TGTGCCAGCAACCCGGGACTAGCGGGAGTATATGAGCAGTTCTTC
NA	TRBV18	NA	TRBJ2-7	CASSPGGLPDEQYF	TGTGCCAGCTCACCCGGGGGGCTCCCGGACGAGCAGTACTTC
NA	TRBV19	NA	TRBJ2-2	CASRVLWVDANTGELFF	TGTGCCAGTCGTGTTCTGTGGGTAGATGCGAACACCGGGGAGCTGTTTTTT
NA	TRBV7-2	NA	TRBJ2-7	CASSLGPVDEQYF	TGTGCCAGCAGCTTAGGTCCTGTCGACGAGCAGTACTTC
NA	TRBV30	NA	TRBJ1-2	CAWKQFYGYTF	TGTGCCTGGAAACAGTTCTATGGCTACACCTTC
NA	TRBV9	TRBD1	TRBJ1-2	CASSGRGRGYTF	TGTGCCAGCAGCGGCAGGGGGCGTGGCTACACCTTC
NA	TRBV9	NA	TRBJ2-3	CASSVGGTDTQYF	TGTGCCAGCAGCGTAGGGGGCACAGATACGCAGTATTTT
NA	TRBV7-2	NA	TRBJ1-3	CASSLAARAGPGNTIYF	TGTGCCAGCAGCTTAGCGGCTAGGGCAGGGCCCGGAAACACCATATATTTT
NA	TRBV3-1/TRBV3-2	NA	TRBJ2-7	CASSQDWASYEQYF	TGTGCCAGCAGCCAAGATTGGGCTAGCTACGAGCAGTACTTC
NA	TRBV27	NA	TRBJ2-6	CATSGLNSGANVLTF	TGTGCCACCAGCGGATTAAACTCTGGGGCCAACGTCCTGACTTTC
NA	TRBV28	TRBD1	TRBJ2-7	CAIRAGGQGVFYEQYF	TGTGCCATCCGAGCCGGGGGACAGGGTGTCTTCTACGAGCAGTACTTC
NA	TRBV7-2	TRBD2	TRBJ2-7	CASSYGLAGGRRDF	TGTGCCAGCAGCTACGGACTAGCGGGGGGCCGCCGGGACTTC
NA	TRBV7-2	NA	TRBJ1-1	CASSLGRGSTEAFF	TGTGCCAGCAGCTTAGGAAGGGGTTCGACTGAAGCTTTCTTT
NA	TRBV18	NA	TRBJ1-1	CASSPQGLNTEAFF	TGTGCCAGCTCACCACAGGGGTTGAACACTGAAGCTTTCTTT
NA	TRBV2	NA	TRBJ1-1	CASNRPDQNTEAFF	TGTGCCAGCAACAGACCGGACCAGAACACTGAAGCTTTCTTT
NA	TRBV5-1	NA	TRBJ2-2	CASSLVVAGELFF	TGCGCCAGCAGCTTGGTTGTAGCCGGGGAGCTGTTTTTT
NA	TRBV7-2	NA	TRBJ2-1	CASSLGDEYNEQFF	TGTGCCAGCAGCTTAGGGGACGAGTACAATGAGCAGTTCTTC
NA	TRBV5-1	TRBD1	TRBJ1-5	CASSLGTGRGQPQHF	TGCGCCAGCAGCTTGGGGACAGGGAGGGGTCAGCCCCAGCATTTT
NA	TRBV7-8	TRBD2	TRBJ2-3	CASSRAGGRTDTQYF	TGTGCCAGCAGCCGAGCGGGGGGCCGGACAGATACGCAGTATTTT
NA	TRBV6-4	NA	TRBJ2-2	CASSDRSGELFF	TGTGCCAGCAGTGACAGGTCTGGGGAGCTGTTTTTT
NA	TRBV7-9	TRBD1	TRBJ1-1	CASSPRQGAINEAFF	TGTGCCAGCAGCCCTAGACAGGGGGCGATTAATGAGGCTTTCTTT
NA	TRBV9	NA	TRBJ2-1	CASSSPGRPGYNEQFF	TGTGCCAGCAGCTCCCCCGGGCGGCCCGGCTACAATGAGCAGTTCTTC
NA	TRBV5-1	TRBD1	TRBJ1-2	CASSSGPTGLVYGYTF	TGCGCCAGCAGCTCCGGTCCGACAGGGCTTGTCTATGGCTACACCTTC